The 10 T cell receptor beta chains in this list originate from one sample, sequenced in a study of cytomegalovirus exposure and HLA in healthy donors. A multiplex PCR was run with 60 Vbeta primers and 13 Jbeta primers. Only in-frame clones appear in the TCRdb table, and some are missing; sequencing was by immunoSEQ multiplex PCR. The sample lists some 140,000 clones; 79% were seen once. The sample was PBMCs. These receptor sequences come from a man in his forties in good health and CMV-seropositive.

V gene TRBV6-1 combines with J gene TRBJ1-5; D remains ambiguous. Trimming stripped 5 bases from V and 3 bases from J, with 14 bases between. Per the germline V gene, CDR1 is MNHNS and CDR2 is SASEGT. The CDR3 loop spans 15 amino acids. The CDR3 loop reads CASSPPVRNNQPQHF. As DNA, the CDR3 is TGTGCCAGCAGTCCCCCTGTGAGGAACAATCAGCCCCAGCATTTT.

This clone was observed a handful of times. The chain carries TRBV5-1 and TRBJ2-3; possible D gene TRBD2, 5 bases. Trimming cost V 2 bases and J 3 bases, with 16 bases left between them. The CDR3 is 16 amino acids. The V gene's germline CDR1 is SGHRS and CDR2 YFSETQ. Here the CDR3 DNA reads TGCGCCAGCAGCTTTGATACGGGATACAGAACAGATACGCAGTATTTT. It yields the protein CASSFDTGYRTDTQYF.

The chain links TRBV19 to TRBJ1-1, with 9 bases fitting TRBD1. Germline CDR1 and CDR2: LNHDA and SQIVND (reference sequence). V was pared by 4 bases and J by 0 bases, with 3 bases of the junction left unmatched. CDR3 size: 15 residues. CDR3 sequence reads: CASSTGQGMNTEAFF. In DNA form, the CDR3 reads TGTGCCAGTAGTACAGGACAGGGGATGAACACTGAAGCTTTCTTT.

This chain connects TRBV30 to TRBJ1-5; D ambiguous. The CDR3 is 16 amino acids. Between the trimmed V and J ends, which lost 2 bases and 6 bases, there was a span of 20 bases. Per the germline V gene, CDR1 is GTSNPN and CDR2 is SVGIG (reference sequence). The CDR3 nucleotides read TGTGCCTGGAGTTCGGGTATAGTGGCAGCCGCTCAGCCCCAGCATTTT. Protein: CAWSSGIVAAAQPQHF.

The V gene is TRBV10-1, the J gene TRBJ1-4, with D hard to call. V lost 3 bases to trimming and J lost 3 bases, with 2 bases between them. Per germline, CDR1 WNHNN and CDR2 SYGVQD (reference sequence). This CDR3 is 12 amino acids long. Here the CDR3 reads CASSDANEKLFF. The CDR3 DNA reads as TGCGCCAGCAGTGACGCTAATGAAAAACTGTTTTTT.

The sample holds one count of this clone. This chain uses TRBV2 with TRBJ1-5, with 7 nucleotides matching TRBD1. The V segment lost 6 bases and the J segment 11 bases; nucleotides outside the gene matches: 16. The germline gives CDR1 SNHLY, CDR2 FYNNEI. CDR3 length: 15 residues. The CDR3 sequence is CASRTRDRLSSAQHF. The CDR3 DNA reads as TGTGCCAGCAGGACTAGGGACAGACTTAGCTCGGCCCAGCATTTT.

V gene TRBV6-6 combines with J gene TRBJ2-2; perhaps TRBD1 as D (6 bases). This CDR3 has 15 amino acids. CDR1 is MNHNY and CDR2 is SVGAGI in the germline V gene (reference sequence). Trimming left V 2 bases short and J 6 bases short, with 13 bases between. The DNA for the CDR3 is TGTGCCAGCAGTTACGTTTCAGGGGCCCCCGGGGAGCTGTTTTTT. Translation: CASSYVSGAPGELFF.

This rearrangement joins TRBV9 to TRBJ1-4; 7 nucleotides line up with TRBD1. V was pared by 0 bases and J by 8 bases, with 10 bases of the junction left unmatched. CDR3 length equals 16 residues. CDR1 is SGDLS and CDR2 is YYNGEE in the germline V gene. The CDR3 loop is CASSVEFGTENEKLFF. The CDR3, as DNA: TGTGCCAGCAGCGTAGAGTTCGGGACAGAAAACGAAAAACTGTTTTTT.

This clone showed up many times. The chain employs TRBV29-1 and TRBJ1-5; 7 bases line up with TRBD1. Germline CDR1 and CDR2: SQVTM and ANQGSEA. Losses at the gene ends were 4 bases for V and 6 bases for J; bases not matched to a gene: 3. The CDR3 contains 12 residues. CDR3 nucleotide sequence: TGCAGCGTTGGACAGGGCGGTCAGCCCCAGCATTTT. Amino acids: CSVGQGGQPQHF.

The rearrangement uses TRBV5-6 and TRBJ1-2; TRBD1 might be the D (6 bases). CDR3 length equals 15 residues. V was pared by 3 bases and J by 1 base, with 13 bases between. The V gene's germline CDR1 is SGHDT and CDR2 YYEEEE. The CDR3 nucleotides read TGTGCCAGCAGCTCCCGGGACAACAATAACTATGGCTACACCTTC. Amino acids: CASSSRDNNNYGYTF.